The rows below give T cell receptor beta chains drawn from one sample of a study of OX40 agonist ivuxolimab in advanced cancers. Measured with immunoSEQ multiplex PCR; TCRdb has only the in-frame clones, and not every one. Of around 79,000 clones listed, roughly 90% are singletons. The sequences come from CD4+ or CD8+ T cells sorted from blood, collected in a trial of the OX40 agonist ivuxolimab. These receptors all come from an adult with an advanced solid tumor such as melanoma, head and neck, liver or kidney cancer. The CDR3 runs from the conserved cysteine through the conserved F or W. Fields, in order: CDR3 length, V gene, clone size, D gene, J gene, CDR3 DNA, CDR3 protein. A D gene is named only where the DNA matches it firmly. Clone size appears in some rows only: once, few, many, or a class for an expanded clone.

12	TRBV5-6	.	.	TRBJ2-1	TGTGCCAGCAGCTTGACTAAGAATGAGCAGTTCTTC	CASSLTKNEQFF
14	TRBV7-7	.	TRBD1	TRBJ2-1	TGTGCTAGCAGCCAAGGACAGGGGGCAGGTGAGCAGTTCTTC	CASSQGQGAGEQFF
15	TRBV5-4	.	TRBD1	TRBJ1-2	TGTGCCAGCAGCCCGGCCCCGGACAGGGTGGTTGGCTACACCTTC	CASSPAPDRVVGYTF
14	TRBV5-1	.	TRBD1	TRBJ2-7	TGCGCCAGCAGCTTGGCCCAGGGGGCGCGCGAGCAGTACTTC	CASSLAQGAREQYF
13	TRBV6-6	.	.	TRBJ1-5	TGTGCCAGCAGTTTGGATAGCAATCAGCCCCAGCATTTT	CASSLDSNQPQHF
17	TRBV7-2	.	.	TRBJ2-5	TGTGCCAGCAGCCGTAGCCCCCCCGGGGGAACCCAAGAGACCCAGTACTTC	CASSRSPPGGTQETQYF
14	TRBV5-1	.	.	TRBJ2-7	TGCGCCAGCAGCCTACAGGGCCCCTCCTACGAGCAGTACTTC	CASSLQGPSYEQYF
15	TRBV5-6	.	.	TRBJ2-2	TGTGCCAGCAGCTCGCAGGGACCATTATCGGGGGAGCTGTTTTTT	CASSSQGPLSGELFF
15	TRBV28	.	.	TRBJ1-5	TGTGCCAGCAGTGAGATGGCTACCCCGAATCAGCCCCAGCATTTT	CASSEMATPNQPQHF
12	TRBV5-1	.	TRBD2	TRBJ2-5	TGCGCCAGCTACCAGCCGGGAGGGACCCAGTACTTC	CASYQPGGTQYF
15	TRBV5-8	.	.	TRBJ1-3	TGTGCCAGCAGCCCGCCAGGGAGCTCTGGAAACACCATATATTTT	CASSPPGSSGNTIYF
15	TRBV5-1	.	.	TRBJ2-1	TGCGCCAGCAGCCCCGAGGGTAGCTCCTACAATGAGCAGTTCTTC	CASSPEGSSYNEQFF
14	TRBV27	.	TRBD1	TRBJ1-2	TGTGCCAGCAGTCTTGGACAGGGGGCTTATGGCTACACCTTC	CASSLGQGAYGYTF
19	TRBV9	.	.	TRBJ2-6	TGTGCCAGCAGCGGCCTCCGCCGACACGTAGATTCTGGGGCCAACGTCCTGACTTTC	CASSGLRRHVDSGANVLTF
14	TRBV5-1	.	TRBD1	TRBJ1-4	TGCGCCAGCAGTCCCGGGACAGGGTATGAAAAACTGTTTTTT	CASSPGTGYEKLFF
12	TRBV6-5	.	.	TRBJ2-7	TGTGCCAGCAGTATGACACCCCACGAGCAGTACTTC	CASSMTPHEQYF
14	TRBV9	.	.	TRBJ2-5	TGTGCCAGCAGCGTAGGGATACAGGGAGAGACCCAGTACTTC	CASSVGIQGETQYF
16	TRBV10-3	.	.	TRBJ1-3	TGTGCCATCAGTGACCAGGCGACCTTAGCTGGAAACACCATATATTTT	CAISDQATLAGNTIYF
14	TRBV5-1	.	.	TRBJ2-7	TGCGCCAGCAGCTCGAAGTTAGGGCCCTACGAGCAGTACTTC	CASSSKLGPYEQYF
15	TRBV7-7	large	.	TRBJ2-2	TGTGCTAGCAGCCCCCAGACGGGAGACACCGGGGAGCTGTTTTTT	CASSPQTGDTGELFF
14	TRBV5-5	.	.	TRBJ2-7	TGTGCCAGCAGCTTGCAGCCGGGGGCATATGAGCAGTACTTC	CASSLQPGAYEQYF
14	TRBV28	.	.	TRBJ2-7	TGTGCCAGCATACGAGGTGACGCCTCCTACGAGCAGTACTTC	CASIRGDASYEQYF
13	TRBV28	.	.	TRBJ1-4	TGTGCCAGCAGTTTACCCGAAAGGGAAAAACTGTTTTTT	CASSLPEREKLFF
15	TRBV5-1	.	TRBD1	TRBJ2-7	TGCGCCAGCAGCGCGGGGGACAGGGGGGCCTACGAGCAGTACTTC	CASSAGDRGAYEQYF
16	TRBV5-1	.	.	TRBJ1-3	TGCGCCAGCAGCTTGGCATCGGGGGTCTCTGGAAACACCATATATTTT	CASSLASGVSGNTIYF
15	TRBV15	.	.	TRBJ2-4	TGTGCCACCAGCAGAGATAGGGGAGCCAAAAACATTCAGTACTTC	CATSRDRGAKNIQYF
13	TRBV6-5	.	.	TRBJ2-7	TGTGCCAGCAGCCAGGTGGGGGCCGGCGAGCAGTACTTC	CASSQVGAGEQYF
16	TRBV11-2	.	.	TRBJ2-7	TGTGCCAGCAGCCGCATTAACTACAGGTCTAGCGACGAGCAGTACTTC	CASSRINYRSSDEQYF
14	TRBV2	.	.	TRBJ2-1	TGTGCCAGCAGTGCGCAGGGTTCGTACAATGAGCAGTTCTTC	CASSAQGSYNEQFF
13	TRBV2	once	.	TRBJ1-2	TGTGCCAGCAGTGACCCAGGGCTCTATGGCTACACCTTC	CASSDPGLYGYTF
15	TRBV7-9	.	.	TRBJ2-5	TGTGCCAGCAGCCCAGGCAGGGCCGGGCAAGAGACCCAGTACTTC	CASSPGRAGQETQYF
15	TRBV11-3	.	TRBD1	TRBJ2-1	TGTGCCAGCAGCAAATCGGGACAGGGGTTCGATGAGCAGTTCTTC	CASSKSGQGFDEQFF
15	TRBV11-1	.	TRBD1	TRBJ2-5	TGTGCCAGCAGCCTGGGGACAGGGCCCGCGGAGACCCAGTACTTC	CASSLGTGPAETQYF
13	TRBV5-4	once	.	TRBJ2-5	TGTGCCAGCAGCTTGGCACACCAAGAGACCCAGTACTTC	CASSLAHQETQYF
16	TRBV7-3	.	.	TRBJ1-3	TGTGCCAGCAGCTTAATGACGGCAGACTCTGGAAACACCATATATTTT	CASSLMTADSGNTIYF
15	TRBV27	.	TRBD1	TRBJ2-2	TGTGCCAGCAGTCCTCGACAGGGTATCACCGGGGAGCTGTTTTTT	CASSPRQGITGELFF
17	TRBV6-4	.	.	TRBJ2-7	TGTGCCAGCAGTGATTGTTTGGAGACTCCAAGAGCCTACGAGCAGTACTTC	CASSDCLETPRAYEQYF
14	TRBV28	.	.	TRBJ2-3	TGTGCCAGCAGTTTAGACAGAAGCACAGATACGCAGTATTTT	CASSLDRSTDTQYF
15	TRBV30	.	TRBD1	TRBJ2-7	TGTGCCTGGAGTGTAAAGGGACAGGGGAGATACGAGCAGTACTTC	CAWSVKGQGRYEQYF
13	TRBV21-1	.	.	TRBJ1-1	TGTGCCAGCAGCTCTCTGGGACCTCCGCAAGCTTTCTTT	CASSSLGPPQAFF
11	TRBV2	.	.	TRBJ2-3	TGTGCCAGCAGTGTAGTAGATACGCAGTATTTT	CASSVVDTQYF
15	TRBV9	once	TRBD1	TRBJ1-5	TGTGCCAGCAGCGTCGGGACAGGGACGGGTCAGCCCCAGCATTTT	CASSVGTGTGQPQHF
16	TRBV13	.	.	TRBJ2-4	TGTGCCAGCAGCTTAGAGGCAGGACAAGCCAAAAACATTCAGTACTTC	CASSLEAGQAKNIQYF
11	TRBV30	.	.	TRBJ2-5	TGTGCCTGGAATCGCCAAGAGACCCAGTACTTC	CAWNRQETQYF
15	TRBV7-6	.	.	TRBJ2-7	TGTGCCAGCAGCTTATCGAGGTCCATCCCGGGGGAGCAGTACTTC	CASSLSRSIPGEQYF
15	TRBV18	.	TRBD2	TRBJ2-3	TGTGCCAGCTCACGCGCTAGCGGGAGGACGGATACGCAGTATTTT	CASSRASGRTDTQYF
11	TRBV6-5	.	.	TRBJ1-1	TGTGCCAGCAGTTACGGTAGGGTGGCTTTCTTT	CASSYGRVAFF
14	TRBV28	once	TRBD2	TRBJ2-7	TGTGCCAGCCGAGCGGGAGGGAGCTCCTACGAGCAGTACTTC	CASRAGGSSYEQYF
16	TRBV7-8	.	TRBD1	TRBJ1-2	TGTGCCAGCAGCCTAGAAGAATCGGGACAGGGGCATGGCTACACCTTC	CASSLEESGQGHGYTF
15	TRBV30	.	.	TRBJ2-3	TGTGCCTGCAGGGCCTTTTTGGCGGTCACAGATACGCAGTATTTT	CACRAFLAVTDTQYF
14	TRBV6-5	.	.	TRBJ1-5	TGTGCCAACGACTGGGACGGTAGCAATCAGCCCCAGCATTTT	CANDWDGSNQPQHF
21	TRBV21-1	.	.	TRBJ2-7	TGTGCCAGCAGCCTTTTCCCAGCCAGGACTACCCGGGACAGGGGCCCCTACGAGCAGTACTTC	CASSLFPARTTRDRGPYEQYF
12	TRBV2	.	.	TRBJ2-7	TGTGCCAGCAGTCTGACAGGAGACGAGCAGTACTTC	CASSLTGDEQYF
16	TRBV2	.	TRBD1	TRBJ1-5	TGTGCCAGCAGTGCCCAGGGGGCGTTGAGCAATCAGCCCCAGCATTTT	CASSAQGALSNQPQHF
17	TRBV9	.	.	TRBJ1-3	TGTGCCAGCAGTCTCCGACAGGCCATGGCCCCGGGAAACACCATATATTTT	CASSLRQAMAPGNTIYF
15	TRBV5-1	few	.	TRBJ2-3	TGCGCCAGCAGCTTGGGAGAATTGAGCACAGATACGCAGTATTTT	CASSLGELSTDTQYF
14	TRBV7-8	.	.	TRBJ2-2	TGTGCCAGCAGCTTAGGACAGACCACCGGGGAGCTGTTTTTT	CASSLGQTTGELFF
14	TRBV7-8	.	.	TRBJ2-2	TGTGCCAGCAGCCCGCGACGGGGCCCCGGGGAGCTGTTTTTT	CASSPRRGPGELFF
14	TRBV28	.	.	TRBJ1-1	TGTGCCAGCAGTGTTGTCCCAGTCAACACTGAAGCTTTCTTT	CASSVVPVNTEAFF